The T cell receptor (beta chain) described here comes from a study of CD8+ T cells in alopecia areata. Study-wide background: Each day, treated patients took oral tofacitinib twice, at 5 to 10 mg per dose. Study-level points and caveats: Many of the expanded lesional clones endured in scalp and blood while on tofacitinib. Uncertainty about whether baseline CD8+ expansion is linked to response remains, with one nonresponder.

Remarks on this clone: The antigen is unknown.

The CDR3 runs 15 residues. Germline CDR1 MNHEY, CDR2 SVGAGI. V dropped 2 bases and J dropped 7 bases, with 17 bases sitting between them. Treatment reported: oral pan-JAK inhibitor, 5-10 mg twice daily. Lesional scalp punch biopsies and peripheral blood came from alopecia areata patients. cDNA reverse transcribed from extracted RNA served as the sequencing template. The table came from immunoSEQ multiplex PCR; TCRdb's copy has only in-frame clones and leaves some out. The sample holds tens of thousands of clones; about two thirds are singletons and the top ten take around 16%. This receptor was identified in a human donor with alopecia areata. Specimen: CD8+ T cells sorted from blood, collected at week 44, from a patient treated with tofacitinib. The V gene is TRBV6-5, the J gene TRBJ1-1; D is uncertain. In nucleotides, the CDR3 is TGTGCCAGCAGTTACACGGGAGGCCTCGGTGATGAAGCTTTCTTT. It is translated as CASSYTGGLGDEAFF.